This T cell receptor (beta chain) came from a study of a mutant IDH1 vaccine in newly diagnosed glioma. On the study more broadly: Vaccines were first given 4-6 weeks after radiotherapy alone, or with temozolomide cycles. It was radiotherapy, temozolomide, or both that patients received previously, with most receiving both.

Time point: week 5, during vaccination. Doses of 300 ug of mutant IDH1 20-mer peptide were given with topical imiquimod. Each of the donors came in with new WHO grade 3 or 4 astrocytomas that were IDH1-mutant and ATRX-lost. The repertoire was sequenced with immunoSEQ multiplex PCR; TCRdb's copy has only in-frame clones and lacks some. In the table there are roughly 54,000 clones, 75% to 85% of which are singletons. Worth noting for this clone: The antigen is undetermined.

V lost 3 bases to trimming and J lost 4 bases, with 4 bases between them. The CDR3 spans 11 residues. Germline CDR1 and CDR2: WSHSY and SAAADI. The origin of this receptor is a man aged 25 to 40 with glioma. The material sequenced was PBMCs, taken from a glioma patient whose treatment included an IDH1 peptide vaccine. The J gene is TRBJ2-7, the V gene TRBV10-2; no reliable D call. In DNA form, the CDR3 reads TGCGCCAGCAGTGAAATGTACGAGCAGTACTTC. Translation: CASSEMYEQYF.